The rows below give T cell receptor beta chains drawn from one sample of a study of identical twins. TCRdb used MiXCR to reprocess the 5' RACE reads, holding one entry per CDR3 protein. The sample includes some 710,000 distinct CDR3 sequences, roughly 6% of them seen just once. The material sequenced was naive T cells sorted from blood. These receptors were taken from a man between 18 and 35 years old in good health. Each CDR3 is given with its conserved first and last residue. The order of the fields is V gene, clone size, J gene, D gene, CDR3 protein, CDR3 DNA. D genes are given only for firm matches. Only some rows state a clone size, as once, few, many or a class for expanded clones.

v_call: TRBV7-9
clone_size: .
j_call: TRBJ1-2
d_call: .
cdr3_aa: CASSFSAAGGYTF
cdr3_nt: TGTGCCAGCAGCTTTTCAGCGGCCGGAGGCTACACCTTC

v_call: TRBV30
clone_size: .
j_call: TRBJ2-2
d_call: .
cdr3_aa: CAWSVPVNTGELFF
cdr3_nt: TGTGCCTGGAGTGTACCTGTGAACACCGGGGAGCTGTTTTTT

v_call: TRBV11-2
clone_size: .
j_call: TRBJ2-7
d_call: TRBD2
cdr3_aa: CASSLGPPSGTYSYEQYF
cdr3_nt: TGTGCCAGCAGCTTAGGACCCCCAAGCGGGACCTACTCCTACGAGCAGTACTTC

v_call: TRBV5-1
clone_size: few
j_call: TRBJ2-1
d_call: TRBD2
cdr3_aa: CASSLAQLAVSYNEQFF
cdr3_nt: TGCGCCAGCAGCTTGGCCCAACTAGCGGTCTCCTACAATGAGCAGTTCTTC

v_call: TRBV6-1
clone_size: many
j_call: TRBJ1-2
d_call: .
cdr3_aa: CASSEALAGPYGYTF
cdr3_nt: TGTGCCAGCAGTGAAGCACTTGCAGGGCCCTATGGCTACACCTTC

v_call: TRBV12-3/TRBV12-4
clone_size: many
j_call: TRBJ2-2
d_call: .
cdr3_aa: CASSFLSPGELFF
cdr3_nt: TGTGCCAGCAGTTTCCTCAGCCCCGGGGAGCTGTTTTTT

v_call: TRBV7-3
clone_size: many
j_call: TRBJ1-1
d_call: .
cdr3_aa: CASSLNGVNTEAFF
cdr3_nt: TGTGCCAGCAGCTTAAACGGGGTGAACACTGAAGCTTTCTTT

v_call: TRBV7-2
clone_size: few
j_call: TRBJ2-7
d_call: TRBD2
cdr3_aa: CASSLAIAGRDPYEQYF
cdr3_nt: TGTGCCAGCAGCTTAGCTATAGCGGGGCGGGACCCCTACGAGCAGTACTTC

v_call: TRBV10-3
clone_size: many
j_call: TRBJ2-1
d_call: TRBD1
cdr3_aa: CAISELPGDRRTQFF
cdr3_nt: TGTGCCATCAGTGAGCTCCCTGGGGACAGGAGAACACAGTTCTTC

v_call: TRBV7-2
clone_size: many
j_call: TRBJ2-7
d_call: .
cdr3_aa: CASSFGSRQYF
cdr3_nt: TGTGCCAGCAGCTTTGGTAGTCGGCAGTACTTC

v_call: TRBV5-1
clone_size: few
j_call: TRBJ1-6
d_call: TRBD1
cdr3_aa: CASGQGYNSPLHF
cdr3_nt: TGCGCCAGTGGACAGGGGTACAATTCACCCCTCCACTTT

v_call: TRBV20-1
clone_size: once
j_call: TRBJ2-3
d_call: .
cdr3_aa: CSARGGGGAPTTDTQYF
cdr3_nt: TGCAGTGCTAGAGGGGGGGGCGGAGCTCCTACCACAGATACGCAGTATTTT

v_call: TRBV28
clone_size: .
j_call: TRBJ2-1
d_call: TRBD2
cdr3_aa: CASSPTSGRGYEQFF
cdr3_nt: TGTGCCAGCAGTCCCACTAGCGGGAGAGGGTATGAGCAGTTCTTC

v_call: TRBV9
clone_size: many
j_call: TRBJ1-1
d_call: .
cdr3_aa: CASSVTGRAGAEAFF
cdr3_nt: TGTGCCAGCAGCGTTACAGGGCGGGCTGGTGCTGAAGCTTTCTTT

v_call: TRBV18
clone_size: .
j_call: TRBJ2-7
d_call: .
cdr3_aa: CASSNPGVPYEQYF
cdr3_nt: TGTGCCAGCTCAAACCCGGGTGTCCCCTACGAGCAGTACTTC

v_call: TRBV5-1
clone_size: few
j_call: TRBJ2-1
d_call: .
cdr3_aa: CASSLGGLDNEQFF
cdr3_nt: TGCGCCAGCAGCTTGGGGGGGTTGGACAATGAGCAGTTCTTC

v_call: TRBV5-6
clone_size: many
j_call: TRBJ2-7
d_call: TRBD1
cdr3_aa: CASSYRDRVWYEQYF
cdr3_nt: TGTGCCAGCAGCTACCGGGACAGGGTATGGTACGAGCAGTACTTC

v_call: TRBV20-1
clone_size: many
j_call: TRBJ2-1
d_call: .
cdr3_aa: CSARRRELYNEQFF
cdr3_nt: TGCAGTGCTAGGCGGAGGGAACTATACAATGAGCAGTTCTTC

v_call: TRBV12-3/TRBV12-4
clone_size: .
j_call: TRBJ1-2
d_call: .
cdr3_aa: CASSQHTEGPGYTF
cdr3_nt: TGTGCCAGTTCGCAACATACAGAGGGTCCTGGCTACACCTTC

v_call: TRBV7-2
clone_size: many
j_call: TRBJ2-3
d_call: TRBD2
cdr3_aa: CASRPAVLASNTQYF
cdr3_nt: TGTGCCAGCCGACCTGCGGTACTAGCGAGTAATACGCAGTATTTT

v_call: TRBV5-1
clone_size: many
j_call: TRBJ2-1
d_call: .
cdr3_aa: CAIKGESGNEQFF
cdr3_nt: TGCGCCATCAAGGGAGAAAGTGGGAATGAGCAGTTCTTC

v_call: TRBV27
clone_size: .
j_call: TRBJ2-5
d_call: .
cdr3_aa: CASSDRTRRQETQYF
cdr3_nt: TGTGCCAGCAGCGACAGGACACGTCGGCAAGAGACCCAGTACTTC

v_call: TRBV20-1
clone_size: few
j_call: TRBJ2-3
d_call: TRBD1
cdr3_aa: CSATSRGLGDTQYF
cdr3_nt: TGCAGTGCTACCTCCAGGGGGCTGGGAGATACGCAGTATTTT

v_call: TRBV5-1
clone_size: few
j_call: TRBJ2-1
d_call: .
cdr3_aa: CASSLESGLFNEQFF
cdr3_nt: TGCGCCAGCAGCTTGGAGTCGGGGCTATTCAATGAGCAGTTCTTC

v_call: TRBV10-3
clone_size: many
j_call: TRBJ1-5
d_call: .
cdr3_aa: CAISPNNQPQHF
cdr3_nt: TGTGCCATCAGCCCGAACAATCAGCCCCAGCATTTT

v_call: TRBV7-9
clone_size: many
j_call: TRBJ2-1
d_call: TRBD2
cdr3_aa: CASSVTSGYNEQFF
cdr3_nt: TGTGCCAGCAGCGTCACTAGCGGCTACAATGAGCAGTTCTTC

v_call: TRBV3-1
clone_size: few
j_call: TRBJ1-4
d_call: .
cdr3_aa: CASSSQGRDEKLFF
cdr3_nt: TGTGCCAGCAGCTCACAGGGTAGAGATGAAAAACTGTTTTTT

v_call: TRBV6-1
clone_size: many
j_call: TRBJ2-1
d_call: TRBD2
cdr3_aa: CASRETSGSEQFF
cdr3_nt: TGTGCCAGCAGAGAGACTAGCGGGTCCGAGCAGTTCTTC

v_call: TRBV20-1
clone_size: many
j_call: TRBJ2-7
d_call: TRBD2
cdr3_aa: CSASKTSGIEQYF
cdr3_nt: TGCAGTGCTTCTAAGACTAGCGGGATCGAGCAGTACTTC

v_call: TRBV29-1
clone_size: .
j_call: TRBJ2-2
d_call: TRBD1
cdr3_aa: CSAEYTGGVGELFF
cdr3_nt: TGCAGCGCGGAATACACAGGGGGTGTCGGGGAGCTGTTTTTT

v_call: TRBV29-1
clone_size: few
j_call: TRBJ1-1
d_call: TRBD1
cdr3_aa: CSTDGQGHTEAFF
cdr3_nt: TGCAGCACCGACGGACAGGGGCACACTGAAGCTTTCTTT

v_call: TRBV7-8
clone_size: .
j_call: TRBJ2-7
d_call: .
cdr3_aa: CASSLPGAGNTYEQYF
cdr3_nt: TGTGCCAGCAGCTTACCCGGGGCGGGGAATACCTACGAGCAGTACTTC

v_call: TRBV20-1
clone_size: many
j_call: TRBJ2-7
d_call: TRBD1
cdr3_aa: CSGKTGTGHSYEQYF
cdr3_nt: TGCAGTGGCAAAACCGGGACAGGACACTCCTACGAGCAGTACTTC

v_call: TRBV27
clone_size: few
j_call: TRBJ2-2
d_call: .
cdr3_aa: CASAGSLNTGELFF
cdr3_nt: TGTGCCAGCGCCGGGAGCCTAAACACCGGGGAGCTGTTTTTT

v_call: TRBV6-5
clone_size: many
j_call: TRBJ2-7
d_call: .
cdr3_aa: CASGIRDEQYF
cdr3_nt: TGTGCCAGTGGAATCAGGGACGAGCAGTACTTC

v_call: TRBV4-1
clone_size: few
j_call: TRBJ2-3
d_call: .
cdr3_aa: CASSQGVGDTDTQYF
cdr3_nt: TGCGCCAGCAGCCAAGGGGTCGGGGACACAGATACGCAGTATTTT

v_call: TRBV15
clone_size: few
j_call: TRBJ1-5
d_call: .
cdr3_aa: CATSRARGPNQPQHF
cdr3_nt: TGTGCCACCAGTCGAGCGAGAGGACCCAATCAGCCCCAGCATTTT

v_call: TRBV29-1
clone_size: few
j_call: TRBJ1-4
d_call: .
cdr3_aa: CSVLWGSGEKLFF
cdr3_nt: TGCAGCGTTTTATGGGGAAGCGGTGAAAAACTGTTTTTT

v_call: TRBV27
clone_size: many
j_call: TRBJ2-7
d_call: .
cdr3_aa: CASSFLAEQYF
cdr3_nt: TGTGCCAGCAGTTTCTTGGCCGAGCAGTACTTC

v_call: TRBV5-7
clone_size: .
j_call: TRBJ2-4
d_call: .
cdr3_aa: CASSLGQGENIQYF
cdr3_nt: TGTGCCAGCAGCTTGGGGCAGGGAGAAAACATTCAGTACTTC

v_call: TRBV12-3/TRBV12-4
clone_size: many
j_call: TRBJ1-1
d_call: .
cdr3_aa: CASSQWTEMNTEAFF
cdr3_nt: TGTGCCAGCAGTCAATGGACAGAGATGAACACTGAAGCTTTCTTT

v_call: TRBV5-1
clone_size: many
j_call: TRBJ2-5
d_call: TRBD1
cdr3_aa: CASNQDRPGGYQETQYF
cdr3_nt: TGCGCCAGCAACCAAGACAGGCCAGGGGGCTACCAAGAGACCCAGTACTTC

v_call: TRBV5-5
clone_size: .
j_call: TRBJ2-7
d_call: .
cdr3_aa: CASSRLLEQYF
cdr3_nt: TGTGCCAGCAGCCGACTCCTCGAGCAGTACTTC

v_call: TRBV6-1
clone_size: many
j_call: TRBJ2-7
d_call: TRBD2
cdr3_aa: CASTEGLAGSMLVYEQYF
cdr3_nt: TGTGCCAGCACCGAGGGACTAGCGGGTTCAATGTTAGTCTACGAGCAGTACTTC

v_call: TRBV30
clone_size: .
j_call: TRBJ2-7
d_call: TRBD2
cdr3_aa: CAWDGLAGGTRYF
cdr3_nt: TGTGCCTGGGATGGGCTAGCGGGAGGCACTAGGTACTTC

v_call: TRBV5-1
clone_size: .
j_call: TRBJ2-4
d_call: .
cdr3_aa: CASSWGGEGPQKNIQYF
cdr3_nt: TGCGCCAGCAGCTGGGGAGGTGAGGGGCCCCAGAAAAACATTCAGTACTTC

v_call: TRBV12-3/TRBV12-4
clone_size: many
j_call: TRBJ2-2
d_call: .
cdr3_aa: CASSWRPGELFF
cdr3_nt: TGTGCCAGCAGTTGGCGCCCCGGGGAGCTGTTTTTT